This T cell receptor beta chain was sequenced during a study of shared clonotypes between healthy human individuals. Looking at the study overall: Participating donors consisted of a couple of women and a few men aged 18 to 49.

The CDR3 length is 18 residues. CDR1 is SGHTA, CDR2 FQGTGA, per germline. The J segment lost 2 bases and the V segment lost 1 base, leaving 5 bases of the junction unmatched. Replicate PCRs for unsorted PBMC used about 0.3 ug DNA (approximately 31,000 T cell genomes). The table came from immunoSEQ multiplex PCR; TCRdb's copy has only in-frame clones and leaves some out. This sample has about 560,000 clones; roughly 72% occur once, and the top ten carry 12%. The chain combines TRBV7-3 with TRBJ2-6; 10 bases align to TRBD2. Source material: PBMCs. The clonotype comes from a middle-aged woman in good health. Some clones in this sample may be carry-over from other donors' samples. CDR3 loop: CASSLKASGSTGANVLTF. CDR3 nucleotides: TGTGCCAGCAGCTTAAAGGCTAGCGGGAGTACTGGGGCCAACGTCCTGACTTTC.